The 9 T cell receptor beta chains below were found in one sample sequenced in a study of cytomegalovirus exposure and HLA in healthy donors. Use of 60 Vbeta and 13 Jbeta primers characterized the PCR. Sequencing was performed with immunoSEQ multiplex PCR; in TCRdb, only in-frame clones are kept and a portion is missing. The data show about 110,000 clones, with roughly 76% seen just once and 7.7% held by the top ten. The sample consisted of PBMCs. The receptors were sampled from a woman aged 50 to 60 in good health and CMV-seropositive.

The chain is built from TRBV15 and TRBJ2-3; possible D gene TRBD2, 6 bases. The CDR3 covers 14 residues. V was cut by 9 bases and J by 3 bases, with 16 bases left in between. Germline CDR1 LNHNV, CDR2 YYDKDF (reference sequence). In nucleotides, the CDR3 is TGTGCCACATCAAAGGGAGGCGGTACAGATACGCAGTATTTT. This sequence encodes CATSKGGGTDTQYF.

The genes are TRBV5-1 and TRBJ2-1, with 8 bases fitting TRBD2. The trim removed 4 bases at V and 7 bases at J, leaving 16 bases unmatched. The germline V gene encodes CDR1 SGHRS and CDR2 YFSETQ. The CDR3 is 17 residues long. The CDR3 reads CASSPAGALSLENEQFF. The CDR3 coding sequence is TGCGCCAGCAGCCCAGCGGGGGCCCTTTCCCTTGAGAATGAGCAGTTCTTC. The full variable domain, its missing parts supplied by reference TRBV5-1 and TRBJ2-1, is KAGVTQTPRYLIKTRGQQVTLSCSPISGHRSVSWYQQTPGQGLQFLFEYFSETQRNKGNFPGRFSGRQFSNSRSEMNVSTLELGDSALYLCASSPAGALSLENEQFFGPGTRLTVL.

This chain uses TRBV2 with TRBJ2-7, with D maybe TRBD2 (5 bases). Germline values: CDR1 SNHLY, CDR2 FYNNEI. This CDR3 is 13 amino acids long. Deletions cut 7 bases from V and 3 bases from J, with 13 bases between. The CDR3 DNA reads as TGTGCCAGCATGGCGGGTACGGGCTACGAGCAGTACTTC. Protein product: CASMAGTGYEQYF.

V and J are TRBV27 and TRBJ2-7, with 9 positions matching TRBD2. This CDR3 is built from 12 residues. Per the germline V gene, CDR1 is MNHEY and CDR2 is SMNVEV (reference sequence). Germline trimming cut 4 bases from V and 6 bases from J; bases unmatched to any gene: 1. DNA for the CDR3: TGTGCCAGCAGTTCAGCGGGAGGCGAGCAGTACTTC. This translates into CASSSAGGEQYF.

The gene calls are TRBV13 and TRBJ2-3, with 7 bases matching TRBD2. Germline V gene sequence: CDR1 PRHDT, CDR2 FYEKMQ (reference sequence). The CDR3 extends over 17 amino acids. The J segment lost 0 bases and the V segment lost 1 base, leaving 7 bases of the junction unmatched. CDR3 sequence reads: CASSLAPGLVSTDTQYF. The CDR3 DNA follows: TGTGCCAGCAGCTTAGCCCCAGGACTAGTCAGCACAGATACGCAGTATTTT.

The sample holds one count of this clone. The rearrangement joins TRBV10-3 to TRBJ1-2; a weak D match, TRBD1 (5 bases). This CDR3 spans 15 amino acids. The V end was cut by 0 bases, the J end by 8 bases, with 16 bases between. Germline V CDR1 and CDR2: ENHRY, SYGVKD. The CDR3 loop reads CAISESVRAREGYTF. CDR3 DNA: TGTGCCATCAGTGAGTCGGTCAGGGCAAGGGAAGGCTACACCTTC.

This clone was observed once. This chain connects TRBV5-1 to TRBJ1-5; tentative D call: TRBD1 (5 bases). V was shortened by 4 bases and J by 11 bases, with 16 bases between the two germline ends. The CDR3 runs 13 residues. The germline CDR1 and CDR2 sequences are SGHRS and YFSETQ. The CDR3 DNA sequence: TGCGCCAGCAGCCCTGGCGGAGGGGCGGCCCAGCATTTT. This codes for CASSPGGGAAQHF.

The chain has TRBV11-2 and TRBJ1-2, with D perhaps TRBD1 (5 bases). CDR1 SGHAT and CDR2 FQNNGV come from the germline V gene. Trimming pared 5 bases from V and 7 bases from J, leaving 14 bases between. This CDR3 spans 13 amino acids. In DNA, the CDR3 is TGTGCCAGCAGCCCGCGGGACGCAGGTGGCTACACCTTC. As protein: CASSPRDAGGYTF. Variable domain in full (rest from reference TRBV11-2 and TRBJ1-2): EAGVAQSPRYKIIEKRQSVAFWCNPISGHATLYWYQQILGQGPKLLIQFQNNGVVDDSQLPKDRFSAERLKGVDSTLKIQPAKLEDSAVYLCASSPRDAGGYTFGSGTRLTVV.

This clone was seen a handful of times. V and J are TRBV19 and TRBJ1-1; D may be TRBD1 (5 bases). V gave up 3 bases and J gave up 3 bases, with 14 bases separating them. CDR3 length: 15 residues. In germline, CDR1 is LNHDA, CDR2 SQIVND (reference sequence). CDR3 nucleotide sequence: TGTGCCAGTAGTATCTCGCGGGGGAGGGACACTGAAGCTTTCTTT. It codes for CASSISRGRDTEAFF. The whole variable domain, filled in from reference TRBV19 and TRBJ1-1, reads DGGITQSPKYLFRKEGQNVTLSCEQNLNHDAMYWYRQDPGQGLRLIYYSQIVNDFQKGDIAEGYSVSREKKESFPLTVTSAQKNPTAFYLCASSISRGRDTEAFFGQGTRLTVV.